This is a list of T cell receptor beta chains from one sample in a study of beta chain features in type 1 diabetes. TCRdb keeps only in-frame clones here, not all; method: immunoSEQ multiplex PCR. The sample records around 260,000 clones, around 25% being singletons. Sequencing input: naive CD4+ T cells from blood. The receptors were gathered from a woman between 25 and 40 years old with type 1 diabetes. Both conserved end residues are part of each CDR3. The order of the fields is CDR3 length, V gene, J gene, CDR3 protein.

>15|TRBV4-1|TRBJ1-5
CASSPTRTGEQPQHF
>15|TRBV29-1|TRBJ2-7
CSVEDFGGPGYEQYF
>15|TRBV28|TRBJ2-7
CASSQTGTPAYEQYF
>13|TRBV18|TRBJ1-1
CASSGREDTEAFF
>15|TRBV10-3|TRBJ1-1
CAISESQGSNTEAFF
>16|TRBV9|TRBJ2-3
CASSDRLAGSTDTQYF
>12|TRBV28|TRBJ1-5
CASRRSNQPQHF
>15|TRBV4-1|TRBJ2-7
CASSQGRLAAYEQYF
>16|TRBV5-1|TRBJ2-1
CASSPGTSGRVGEQFF
>14|TRBV6-5|TRBJ1-2
CASRRDRGNYGYTF
>13|TRBV19|TRBJ2-5
CASREGVQETQYF
>14|TRBV27|TRBJ1-2
CASSFRQGLSGYTF
>15|TRBV10-3|TRBJ2-3
CAVSGLAGGTDTQYF
>14|TRBV18|TRBJ1-5
CASSPQGASQPQHF
>18|TRBV28|TRBJ1-5
CASSLSRLEGYSNQPQHF
>16|TRBV18|TRBJ1-2
CASSPGQGIANYGYTF
>15|TRBV5-1|TRBJ1-5
CASSLGQNSNQPQHF
>13|TRBV30|TRBJ2-5
CAWSRGEQETQYF
>15|TRBV4-1|TRBJ2-7
CASSQGLAGAYEQYF
>17|TRBV5-1|TRBJ2-5
CASSLASAGGPGETQYF
>17|TRBV10-3|TRBJ2-3
CAINPGSYSLSTDTQYF
>12|TRBV30|TRBJ1-2
CAWSPGQIGYTF
>15|TRBV9|TRBJ2-2
CASSASPMDTGELFF
>17|TRBV5-1|TRBJ2-2
CASSRTGATQNTGELFF
>18|TRBV19|TRBJ2-1
CASSLTSGTVVTYNEQFF
>15|TRBV15|TRBJ2-3
CATRVLAPGTDTQYF
>14|TRBV18|TRBJ2-1
CASSPRYPGNEQFF
>15|TRBV15|TRBJ2-4
CATSRQGGSKNIQYF
>15|TRBV10-3|TRBJ1-2
CAISAYRGPSYGYTF
>12|TRBV28|TRBJ2-5
CASRPTGETQYF
>14|TRBV7-9|TRBJ2-1
CASSPGRLAGGQFF
>13|TRBV15|TRBJ1-1
CATSTFRNTEAFF
>14|TRBV7-9|TRBJ2-3
CASSFTSQADTQYF
>11|TRBV20-1|TRBJ2-3
CSAKSRDTQYF
>12|TRBV25-1|TRBJ2-7
CASGDRDYEQYF
>13|TRBV18|TRBJ1-1
CASSHDRAPEAFF
>15|TRBV7-8|TRBJ2-7
CASSLAPGPDYEQYF
>16|TRBV7-9|TRBJ1-2
CASSLAGRGLNYGYTF
>14|TRBV29-1|TRBJ1-2
CSATEGQGNYGYTF
>15|TRBV14|TRBJ2-5
CASSPLRQDKQTQYF
>17|TRBV4-1|TRBJ2-1
CASSQEYGASGVHEQFF
>14|TRBV30|TRBJ1-5
CAWRAGTDNQPQHF
>14|TRBV19|TRBJ2-1
CASIPPGGSRRQFF